Shown below are 30 T cell receptor beta chains from a single sample sequenced in a study of blood T cell repertoires in COVID-19. TCRdb keeps only in-frame clones here, not all; method: immunoSEQ multiplex PCR. The sample lists approximately 250,000 clones; under 85% were seen once. The sequenced sample consisted of peripheral blood. The source of these receptors is a human donor in a cohort sampled during active COVID-19.

The genes are TRBV3-1 (or the pseudogene TRBV3-2) and TRBJ1-2, with D uncertain. Deletions cut 0 bases from V and 2 bases from J, with 10 bases between. This CDR3 has 15 residues. Germline V lookup: CDR1 LGHDT, CDR2 YNNKEL (reference sequence). CDR3 region: CASSQDAGINYGYTF. The CDR3 DNA reads TGTGCCAGCAGCCAAGATGCCGGGATAAACTATGGCTACACCTTC.

The chain links TRBV10-3 to TRBJ2-7, with D maybe TRBD1 (6 bases). V lost 4 bases, J lost 2 bases, and 15 bases lay in between. The CDR3 loop spans 15 amino acids. Germline loops: CDR1 ENHRY, CDR2 SYGVKD. CDR3: CAISGSRTDAYEQYF. The CDR3 coding sequence is TGTGCCATCAGTGGTTCCCGGACAGACGCCTACGAGCAGTACTTC.

This clone has a single count. The CDR3 reads CASSYHRTDEKLFF. CDR3 sequence (DNA): TGTGCCAGCAGTTACCACAGAACCGATGAAAAACTGTTTTTT. This chain joins TRBV6-5 and TRBJ1-4; no firm D call. The CDR3 is 14 residues long. Trimming took 2 bases from V and 6 from J, leaving 10 bases between them. In germline, CDR1 is MNHEY, CDR2 SVGAGI.

At least ten counts were recorded for this clone. The chain carries TRBV19 and TRBJ1-5; 9 bases are shared with TRBD1. J lost 4 bases, V lost 5 bases, and 12 bases had no gene match. Germline CDR1 LNHDA, CDR2 SQIVND (reference sequence). The CDR3 has 17 residues. DNA of the CDR3: TGTGCCAGTAGTCCTCCAGGGGGACAGGGTAGAAATCAGCCCCAGCATTTT. It translates to CASSPPGGQGRNQPQHF. The full variable domain, with the rest looked up from reference TRBV19 and TRBJ1-5, is DGGITQSPKYLFRKEGQNVTLSCEQNLNHDAMYWYRQDPGQGLRLIYYSQIVNDFQKGDIAEGYSVSREKKESFPLTVTSAQKNPTAFYLCASSPPGGQGRNQPQHFGDGTRLSIL.

V and J are TRBV20-1 and TRBJ2-5; 7 positions agree with TRBD2. V shed 7 bases and J 2 bases; nucleotides not matched to a gene: 1. CDR3 length: 11 amino acids. From germline, CDR1 is DFQATT and CDR2 SNEGSKA (reference sequence). CDR3: CSGEGQETQYF. CDR3 in DNA: TGCAGTGGGGAGGGGCAAGAGACCCAGTACTTC.

V gene TRBV5-4 combines with J gene TRBJ2-5, with TRBD1 as a possible D gene (5 bases). This CDR3 contains 13 residues. Trimming cost V 1 base and J 5 bases, with 9 bases left between them. The V gene's germline CDR1 is SGHNT and CDR2 YYREEE (reference sequence). CDR3 in amino acids: CASSLQGSETQYF. The CDR3 coding sequence is TGTGCCAGCAGCTTGCAGGGATCGGAGACCCAGTACTTC.

The chain couples TRBV12-3 or TRBV12-4 to TRBJ1-3; D is undetermined. The ends were cut back, 6 bases at V and 1 base at J, with 7 bases in the middle. CDR3 length: 13 residues. The CDR3: CASRPTSGNTIYF. CDR3 sequence (DNA): TGTGCCAGCAGGCCTACTTCTGGAAACACCATATATTTT.

This rearrangement joins TRBV7-8 to TRBJ2-7; no firm D call. Germline V gene sequence: CDR1 SGHVS, CDR2 FQNEAQ. Trimming shortened V by 8 bases and J by 2 bases, and 13 bases separated the two germline ends. CDR3 length: 13 residues. The CDR3 region is CASAIAVPYEQYF. CDR3 coding DNA: TGTGCCAGCGCCATTGCGGTTCCCTACGAGCAGTACTTC.

This rearrangement joins TRBV30 to TRBJ1-1; D ambiguous. V lost 1 base and J 5 bases, leaving 8 bases between the germline ends. This CDR3 is built from 12 residues. The V gene's germline CDR1 is GTSNPN and CDR2 SVGIG (reference sequence). CDR3 coding DNA: TGTGCCTGGAGTGACACGAAAACTGAAGCTTTCTTT. It translates to CAWSDTKTEAFF.

This chain uses TRBV30 with TRBJ2-2; D possibly corresponds to TRBD2 (5 bases). The CDR3 covers 14 residues. Trimming cost V 3 bases and J 2 bases, with 10 bases left between them. Germline V gene lookup returns CDR1 GTSNPN and CDR2 SVGIG (reference sequence). CDR3 loop: CAWSPGFNTGELFF. For the CDR3, the DNA is TGTGCCTGGAGCCCGGGATTCAACACCGGGGAGCTGTTTTTT. The entire variable domain, with the rest obtained from reference TRBV30 and TRBJ2-2, is as follows: SQTIHQWPATLVQPVGSPLSLECTVEGTSNPNLYWYRQAAGRGLQLLFYSVGIGQISSEVPQNLSASRPQDRQFILSSKKLLLSDSGFYLCAWSPGFNTGELFFGEGSRLTVL.

This chain uses TRBV28 with TRBJ2-7; 7 nucleotides match TRBD1. The trim removed 5 bases at V and 7 bases at J, leaving 5 bases unmatched. The germline V gene has CDR1 MDHEN and CDR2 SYDVKM. CDR3 length: 12 residues. The CDR3 region is CASSQGTEEQYF. CDR3 DNA: TGTGCCAGCAGTCAAGGGACAGAAGAGCAGTACTTC.

The chain has TRBV5-1 and TRBJ2-1, with TRBD2 matching 14 bases. The length of the CDR3 is 16 residues. Germline lookup yields CDR1 SGHRS and CDR2 YFSETQ. The V and J ends lost 4 bases and 7 bases, in that order; junction bases with no gene match: 7. CDR3 protein: CASSPGLAGGGNEQFF. CDR3 coding DNA: TGCGCCAGCAGCCCCGGACTAGCGGGAGGTGGTAATGAGCAGTTCTTC.

This clone came up a few times. This chain links TRBV12-5 with TRBJ2-1; 11 nucleotides match TRBD2. CDR1 and CDR2 (germline): LGHNT, FRNRAP. This CDR3 contains 12 residues. V gave up 3 bases and J gave up 15 bases; unmatched junction bases: 4. CDR3 coding DNA: TGTGCTAGTGGTTTTAGCGGGGGGGCCCCGTTCTTC. Its translation is CASGFSGGAPFF.

The chain uses TRBV28 and TRBJ2-3, with 7 bases lining up with TRBD1. The CDR3 spans 14 residues. V shed 7 bases and J 3 bases; nucleotides not matched to a gene: 7. Germline-derived CDR1 and CDR2 are MDHEN and SYDVKM. The CDR3 bases are TGTGCCAGCACCCGACAGGGCAGAACAGATACGCAGTATTTT. The encoded protein is CASTRQGRTDTQYF.

This chain uses TRBV30 with TRBJ1-1; no definite D call. The CDR3 sequence is 16 residues long. CDR1 is GTSNPN, CDR2 SVGIG, per germline (reference sequence). Trimming shortened V by 0 bases and J by 3 bases, and 17 bases separated the two germline ends. Here the CDR3 reads CAWSVRQHLEDTEAFF. The CDR3 DNA is TGTGCCTGGAGTGTACGGCAGCACTTGGAGGACACTGAAGCTTTCTTT.

This clone was seen just once. The chain links TRBV5-1 to TRBJ1-1; 10 positions match TRBD1. V shed 2 bases and J 5 bases; nucleotides not matched to a gene: 9. The CDR3 has 16 residues. From germline, CDR1 is SGHRS and CDR2 YFSETQ. The CDR3 coding sequence is TGCGCCAGCAGCTTCTCCGGGACAGGGGTGTGGACTGAAGCTTTCTTT. This translates into CASSFSGTGVWTEAFF.

This chain links TRBV30 with TRBJ2-7; D call uncertain. V shed 0 bases and J shed 0 bases, with 3 bases lying between them. Germline CDR1 GTSNPN, CDR2 SVGIG (reference sequence). The CDR3 totals 12 residues. This CDR3 reads CAWSVYSYEQYF. The CDR3 nucleotides read TGTGCCTGGAGTGTGTACTCCTACGAGCAGTACTTC.

The chain combines TRBV5-1 with TRBJ1-5; D is unclear. The CDR3 runs 15 residues. Trimming stripped 0 bases from V and 0 bases from J, with 7 bases between. CDR1 and CDR2 from the germline V gene are SGHRS and YFSETQ. Here the CDR3 reads CASSLEPTSNQPQHF. Here the CDR3 DNA reads TGCGCCAGCAGCTTGGAACCTACTAGCAATCAGCCCCAGCATTTT.

The V call is TRBV5-5, the J call TRBJ1-5; D is unclear. In germline, CDR1 is SGHKS, CDR2 YYEKEE (reference sequence). V lost 4 bases to trimming and J lost 8 bases, with 16 bases between them. The CDR3 runs 14 residues. CDR3 loop: CASSPMDRREPQHF. The CDR3 DNA follows: TGTGCCAGCAGCCCAATGGACCGGAGGGAGCCCCAGCATTTT.

The V and J genes are TRBV28 and TRBJ2-1, with a possible D match to TRBD2 (7 bases). Trimming took 3 bases from V and 4 from J, leaving 13 bases between them. The CDR3 length is 15 residues. Germline V gene data show CDR1 as MDHEN and CDR2 as SYDVKM. The CDR3 protein is CASSFPGEGYNEQFF. CDR3 nucleotide sequence: TGTGCCAGCAGTTTCCCAGGGGAGGGGTACAATGAGCAGTTCTTC.

This CDR3 reads CASSPQLTYGYTF. DNA for the CDR3: TGTGCCAGCAGCCCTCAGTTAACCTATGGCTACACCTTC. This rearrangement joins TRBV14 to TRBJ1-2; D not resolved. Germline-derived CDR1 and CDR2 are SGHDN and FVKESK. Trimming took off 4 bases at V and 4 bases at J, with 10 bases between the two ends. The CDR3 consists of 13 residues.

This chain joins TRBV6-6 and TRBJ1-2; perhaps TRBD1 as D (5 bases). The CDR3 runs 12 residues. V was shortened by 5 bases and J by 3 bases, with 7 bases between the two germline ends. The germline gives CDR1 MNHNY, CDR2 SVGAGI (reference sequence). The CDR3 bases are TGTGCCAGCAGTGTGACAGACTATGGCTACACCTTC. Translation: CASSVTDYGYTF.

The genes are TRBV7-6 and TRBJ2-7, with 10 positions matching TRBD2. Germline trimming cut 2 bases from V and 2 bases from J; bases unmatched to any gene: 9. From germline, CDR1 is SGHVS and CDR2 FNYEAQ. The CDR3 runs 17 residues. The CDR3 is CASSLSPERGGAYEQYF. The CDR3 DNA reads TGTGCCAGCAGCTTATCACCTGAGCGGGGGGGAGCCTACGAGCAGTACTTC.

A single count supports this clone. The chain joins TRBV11-2 to TRBJ1-1; 7 positions match TRBD1. Germline assignment: CDR1 SGHAT and CDR2 FQNNGV. This CDR3 region has 14 residues. V gave up 6 bases and J gave up 2 bases; unmatched junction bases: 6. CDR3 sequence: CASRSRGLNTEAFF. The DNA of the CDR3 is TGTGCCAGCAGGTCTAGGGGGCTAAACACTGAAGCTTTCTTT.

A single count supports this clone. V gene TRBV5-1 combines with J gene TRBJ2-3; 8 bases align to TRBD1. CDR3 size: 14 residues. V lost 6 bases, J lost 4 bases, and 7 bases stayed unmatched. Germline V gene sequence: CDR1 SGHRS, CDR2 YFSETQ. The CDR3 nucleotides are TGCGCCAGCAATGAGGCAGGGGGCGCAGATACGCAGTATTTT. As protein: CASNEAGGADTQYF.

The chain recombines TRBV18 with TRBJ1-1, with 9 bases aligning to TRBD1. V was clipped by 0 bases and J by 4 bases; unmatched bases: 6. The CDR3 is 16 residues long. The germline V gene encodes CDR1 KGHSH and CDR2 LQKENI. CDR3 nucleotide sequence: TGTGCCAGCTCACCACCGCCGGACAGGGGACTCACTGAAGCTTTCTTT. Amino acids: CASSPPPDRGLTEAFF.

This clone appeared a few times. V usage is TRBV5-6 and J usage is TRBJ1-4; TRBD1 agrees at 7 bases. J gave up 8 bases and V 0 bases, and 7 bases lay outside the gene matches. This CDR3 region has 15 residues. Per the germline V gene, CDR1 is SGHDT and CDR2 is YYEEEE. For the CDR3, the DNA is TGTGCCAGCAGCTTGGGACAGGGCCCAGAGGAAAAACTGTTTTTT. Amino acid sequence: CASSLGQGPEEKLFF.

The rearrangement joins TRBV5-1 to TRBJ2-1, with TRBD1 matching over 7 bases. CDR1 is SGHRS, CDR2 YFSETQ, per germline. This CDR3 is 14 amino acids long. V lost 3 bases to trimming and J lost 6 bases; unmatched junction nucleotides: 6. CDR3 bases: TGCGCCAGCAGCTCACTCAGACAGGGCAATGAGCAGTTCTTC. Translation: CASSSLRQGNEQFF.

The chain uses TRBV28 and TRBJ1-3; 8 nucleotides agree with TRBD1. Unmatched junction bases numbered 7, after V lost 11 bases and J lost 4 bases. This CDR3 has 13 residues. CDR1 and CDR2 from the germline V gene are MDHEN and SYDVKM. The CDR3 sequence is CAAYDRGGNTIYF. The CDR3 bases are TGTGCCGCTTACGACAGGGGCGGAAACACCATATATTTT. The variable domain in full, with the rest retrieved from reference TRBV28 and TRBJ1-3, is DVKVTQSSRYLVKRTGEKVFLECVQDMDHENMFWYRQDPGLGLRLIYFSYDVKMKEKGDIPEGYSVSREKKERFSLILESASTNQTSMYLCAAYDRGGNTIYFGEGSWLTVV.

This clone was counted between two and nine times. The rearrangement links TRBV2 to TRBJ1-5, with 8 bases matching TRBD1. The CDR3 consists of 15 residues. The V segment lost 6 bases and the J segment 0 bases; nucleotides outside the gene matches: 4. Germline lookup yields CDR1 SNHLY and CDR2 FYNNEI. The CDR3 sequence: CASRVGTGSNQPQHF. The DNA for the CDR3 is TGTGCCAGCAGAGTCGGGACAGGTAGCAATCAGCCCCAGCATTTT.